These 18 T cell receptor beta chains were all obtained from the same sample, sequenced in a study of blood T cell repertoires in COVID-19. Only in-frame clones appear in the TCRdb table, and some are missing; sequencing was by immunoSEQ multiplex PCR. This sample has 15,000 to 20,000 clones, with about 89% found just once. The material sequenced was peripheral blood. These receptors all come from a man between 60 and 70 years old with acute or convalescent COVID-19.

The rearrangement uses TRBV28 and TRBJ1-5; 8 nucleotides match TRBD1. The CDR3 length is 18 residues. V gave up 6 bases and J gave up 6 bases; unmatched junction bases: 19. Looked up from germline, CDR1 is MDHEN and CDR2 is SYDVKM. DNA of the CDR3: TGTGCCAGCAGCAACCGGGGCAGGGGGCGGGTTATAGGTCAGCCCCAGCATTTT. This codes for CASSNRGRGRVIGQPQHF.

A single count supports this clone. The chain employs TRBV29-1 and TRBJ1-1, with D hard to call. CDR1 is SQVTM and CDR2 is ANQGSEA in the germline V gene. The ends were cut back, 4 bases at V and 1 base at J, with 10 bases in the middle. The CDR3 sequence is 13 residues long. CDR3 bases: TGCAGCGTTGGTGACTCTCCGAACACTGAAGCTTTCTTT. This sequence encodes CSVGDSPNTEAFF. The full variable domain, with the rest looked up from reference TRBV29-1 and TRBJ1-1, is SAVISQKPSRDICQRGTSLTIQCQVDSQVTMMFWYRQQPGQSLTLIATANQGSEATYESGFVIDKFPISRPNLTFSTLTVSNMSPEDSSIYLCSVGDSPNTEAFFGQGTRLTVV.

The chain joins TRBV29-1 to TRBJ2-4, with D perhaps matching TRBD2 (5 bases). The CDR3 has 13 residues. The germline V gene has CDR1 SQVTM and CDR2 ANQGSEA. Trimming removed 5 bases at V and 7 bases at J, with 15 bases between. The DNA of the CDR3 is TGCAGCGTTCTGGTCGGGGATAGGAACATTCAGTACTTC. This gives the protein CSVLVGDRNIQYF.

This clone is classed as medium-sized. CDR3 DNA sequence: TGTGCCAGCAGCCGGACTAGCGGGAGTTCGGAAAACATTCAGTACTTC. Its protein is CASSRTSGSSENIQYF. V is TRBV7-2 and J is TRBJ2-4; 13 bases line up with TRBD2. CDR1 is SGHTA, CDR2 FQGNSA, per germline. This CDR3 has 16 amino acids. V lost 5 bases to trimming and J lost 5 bases; unmatched junction nucleotides: 6.

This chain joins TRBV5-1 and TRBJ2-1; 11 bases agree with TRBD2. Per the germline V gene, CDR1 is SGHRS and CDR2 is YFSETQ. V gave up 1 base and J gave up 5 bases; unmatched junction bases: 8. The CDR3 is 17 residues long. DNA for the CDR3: TGCGCCAGCAGCTTGTTGGGCGGGACTAGCGGCGACAATGAGCAGTTCTTC. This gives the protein CASSLLGGTSGDNEQFF.

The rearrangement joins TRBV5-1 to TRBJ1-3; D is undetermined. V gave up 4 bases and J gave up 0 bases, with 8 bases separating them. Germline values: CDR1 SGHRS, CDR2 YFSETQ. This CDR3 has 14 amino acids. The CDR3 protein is CASSLEPSGNTIYF. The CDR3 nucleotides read TGCGCCAGCAGCCTAGAACCCTCTGGAAACACCATATATTTT.

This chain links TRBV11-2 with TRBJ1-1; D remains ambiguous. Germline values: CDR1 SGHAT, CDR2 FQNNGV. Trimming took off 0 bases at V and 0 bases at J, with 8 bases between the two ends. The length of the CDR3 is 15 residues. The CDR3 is CASSLEWQVNTEAFF. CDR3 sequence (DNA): TGTGCCAGCAGCTTAGAATGGCAGGTGAACACTGAAGCTTTCTTT. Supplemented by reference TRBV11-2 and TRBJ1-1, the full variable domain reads EAGVAQSPRYKIIEKRQSVAFWCNPISGHATLYWYQQILGQGPKLLIQFQNNGVVDDSQLPKDRFSAERLKGVDSTLKIQPAKLEDSAVYLCASSLEWQVNTEAFFGQGTRLTVV.

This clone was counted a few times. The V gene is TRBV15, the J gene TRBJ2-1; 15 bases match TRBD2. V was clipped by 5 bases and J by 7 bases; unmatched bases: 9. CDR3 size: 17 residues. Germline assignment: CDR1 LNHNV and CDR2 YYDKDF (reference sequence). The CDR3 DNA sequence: TGTGCCACCAGCGGAGGGACTAGCGGGGGGAACAGGAATGAGCAGTTCTTC. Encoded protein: CATSGGTSGGNRNEQFF.

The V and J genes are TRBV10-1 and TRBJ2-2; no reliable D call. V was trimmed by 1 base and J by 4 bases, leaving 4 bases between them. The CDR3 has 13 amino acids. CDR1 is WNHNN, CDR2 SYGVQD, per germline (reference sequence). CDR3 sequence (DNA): TGCGCCAGCAGTGAGTTCGTCACCGGGGAGCTGTTTTTT. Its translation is CASSEFVTGELFF.

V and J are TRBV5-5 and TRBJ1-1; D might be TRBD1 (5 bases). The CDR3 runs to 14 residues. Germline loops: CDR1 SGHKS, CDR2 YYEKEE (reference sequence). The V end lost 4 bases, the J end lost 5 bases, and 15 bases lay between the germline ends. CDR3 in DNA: TGTGCCAGCAGCACCGACATCAAGGGGACTGAAGCTTTCTTT. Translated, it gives CASSTDIKGTEAFF.

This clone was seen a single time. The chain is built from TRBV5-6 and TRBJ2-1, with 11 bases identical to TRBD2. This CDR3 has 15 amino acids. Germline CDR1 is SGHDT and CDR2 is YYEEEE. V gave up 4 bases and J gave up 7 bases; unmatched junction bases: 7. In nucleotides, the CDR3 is TGTGCCAGCAGCCTTAGCGGGAGGGCCTTTAATGAGCAGTTCTTC. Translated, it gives CASSLSGRAFNEQFF.

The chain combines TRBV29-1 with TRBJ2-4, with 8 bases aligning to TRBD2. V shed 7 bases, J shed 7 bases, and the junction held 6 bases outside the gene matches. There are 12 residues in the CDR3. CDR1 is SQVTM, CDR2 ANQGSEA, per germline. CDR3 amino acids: CSAGTSSNIQYF. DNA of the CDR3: TGCAGCGCCGGGACTAGTTCTAACATTCAGTACTTC. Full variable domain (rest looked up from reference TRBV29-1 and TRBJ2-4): SAVISQKPSRDICQRGTSLTIQCQVDSQVTMMFWYRQQPGQSLTLIATANQGSEATYESGFVIDKFPISRPNLTFSTLTVSNMSPEDSSIYLCSAGTSSNIQYFGAGTRLSVL.

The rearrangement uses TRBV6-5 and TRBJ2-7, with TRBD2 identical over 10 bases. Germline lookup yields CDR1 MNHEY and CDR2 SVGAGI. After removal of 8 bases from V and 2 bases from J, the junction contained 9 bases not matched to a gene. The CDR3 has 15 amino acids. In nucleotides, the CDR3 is TGTGCCAGCCCCACGGAGAGCGGGGGGGCCTACGAGCAGTACTTC. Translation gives CASPTESGGAYEQYF.

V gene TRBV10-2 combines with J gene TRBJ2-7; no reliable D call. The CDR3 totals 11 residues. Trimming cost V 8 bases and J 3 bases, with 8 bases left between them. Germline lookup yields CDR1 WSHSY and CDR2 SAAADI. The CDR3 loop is CASLRVYEQYF. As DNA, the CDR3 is TGCGCCAGCCTTCGAGTCTACGAGCAGTACTTC.

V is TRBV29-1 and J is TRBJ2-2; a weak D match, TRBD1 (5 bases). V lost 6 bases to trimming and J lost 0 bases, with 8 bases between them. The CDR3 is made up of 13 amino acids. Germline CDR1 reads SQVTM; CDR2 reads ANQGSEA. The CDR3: CSVRQTNTGELFF. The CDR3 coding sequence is TGCAGCGTCCGACAGACGAACACCGGGGAGCTGTTTTTT.

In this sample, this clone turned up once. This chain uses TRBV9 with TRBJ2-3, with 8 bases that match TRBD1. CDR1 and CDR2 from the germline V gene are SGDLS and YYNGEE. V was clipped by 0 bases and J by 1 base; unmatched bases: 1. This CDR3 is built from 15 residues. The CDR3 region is CASSVEGQGTDTQYF. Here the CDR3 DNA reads TGTGCCAGCAGCGTAGAGGGACAGGGCACAGATACGCAGTATTTT.

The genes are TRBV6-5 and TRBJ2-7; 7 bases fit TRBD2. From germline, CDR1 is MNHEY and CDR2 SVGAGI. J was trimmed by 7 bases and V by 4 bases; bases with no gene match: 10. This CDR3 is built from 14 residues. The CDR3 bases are TGTGCCAGCAGTTTTGGCCTTAGGACTAGTGAGCAGTACTTC. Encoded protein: CASSFGLRTSEQYF.

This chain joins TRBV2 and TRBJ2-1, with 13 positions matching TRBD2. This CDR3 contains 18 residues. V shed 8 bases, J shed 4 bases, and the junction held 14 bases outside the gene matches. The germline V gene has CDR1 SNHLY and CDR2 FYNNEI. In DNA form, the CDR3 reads TGTGCCAGCTGGGACGGAACTAGCGGGGGGGCCTCATACAATGAGCAGTTCTTC. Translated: CASWDGTSGGASYNEQFF.